These T cell receptor beta chains were read from a single sample in a study of blood T cells in healthy people across ages. TCRdb reprocessed the 5' RACE reads with MiXCR, giving one entry per CDR3 protein. The table includes over a million distinct CDR3 sequences, around 27% detected once. These data also formed part of another study, on T cells of mothers and their children.

The sequenced sample was blood. The origin of the receptors is a girl aged 2-15 years in good health. The CDR3 runs from the conserved cysteine through the conserved F or W. The order of the fields is V gene, clone size, J gene, D gene, CDR3 protein, CDR3 DNA. D genes are given only for firm matches. Clone size is shown for a subset of rows, as once, few, many or a class of expanded clone.

>TRBV6-5|NA|TRBJ2-4|TRBD2
CASRTSGNIQYF
TGTGCCAGCAGGACTAGCGGAAACATTCAGTACTTC
>TRBV9|few|TRBJ2-1|NA
CASSAGLSQGFNEQFF
TGTGCCAGCAGCGCTGGACTATCCCAGGGGTTCAATGAGCAGTTCTTC
>TRBV9|NA|TRBJ1-2|TRBD1
CASSVGDRGLGYTF
TGTGCCAGCAGCGTCGGGGACAGGGGGCTCGGCTACACCTTC
>TRBV7-6|few|TRBJ2-1|NA
CASRSNKAIHNEQFF
TGTGCCAGCAGATCTAATAAGGCAATTCACAATGAGCAGTTCTTC
>TRBV24-1|NA|TRBJ2-3|NA
CATSARTVHTDTQYF
TGTGCCACCAGTGCCCGGACAGTCCACACAGATACGCAGTATTTT
>TRBV6-5|NA|TRBJ2-5|NA
CASSYAPLGVDETQYF
TGTGCCAGCAGTTACGCCCCCCTTGGGGTTGATGAGACCCAGTACTTC
>TRBV3-1|few|TRBJ2-1|TRBD2
CASSQNRGLGRVF
TGTGCCAGCAGCCAGAATCGGGGACTAGGGAGGGTCTTC
>TRBV20-1|NA|TRBJ2-1|NA
CSARPGLNNEQFF
TGCAGTGCTAGGCCGGGACTTAACAATGAGCAGTTCTTC
>TRBV29-1|few|TRBJ1-2|NA
CSVHELEGGYTF
TGCAGCGTCCATGAATTGGAGGGTGGCTACACCTTC
>TRBV7-2|NA|TRBJ2-1|TRBD2
CASTLLPSGPYNEQFF
TGTGCCAGCACCCTCCTTCCTAGCGGACCTTACAATGAGCAGTTCTTC
>TRBV6-5|NA|TRBJ2-5|NA
CASSYTVSEETQYF
TGTGCCAGCAGTTATACCGTTTCCGAAGAGACCCAGTACTTC
>TRBV9|few|TRBJ1-3|NA
CASSVAGNTIYF
TGTGCCAGCAGCGTAGCTGGAAACACCATATATTTT
>TRBV18|few|TRBJ2-3|NA
CASSPNLRGASTDTQYF
TGTGCCAGCTCACCCAACCTCCGAGGGGCTAGCACAGATACGCAGTATTTT
>TRBV12-3/TRBV12-4|few|TRBJ1-2|NA
CASSSSYGAGITGYGYTF
TGTGCCAGCAGTTCTAGCTACGGAGCAGGGATTACGGGCTATGGCTACACCTTC
>TRBV10-3|NA|TRBJ2-2|NA
CAISGRDRNTGELFF
TGTGCCATCAGTGGCCGCGACAGGAACACCGGGGAGCTGTTTTTT
>TRBV6-6|NA|TRBJ1-1|NA
CASEIPGPEAFF
TGTGCCAGCGAAATACCTGGCCCTGAAGCTTTCTTT
>TRBV4-2|NA|TRBJ1-2|NA
CASSQEGWVSVGYTF
TGTGCCAGCAGCCAAGAAGGCTGGGTCTCCGTAGGCTACACCTTC
>TRBV20-1|NA|TRBJ2-1|NA
CSAGGQEQFF
TGCAGTGCTGGAGGACAAGAGCAGTTCTTC
>TRBV2|NA|TRBJ1-2|NA
CASRDTGLMYGYTF
TGTGCCAGCAGGGATACCGGGTTAATGTATGGCTACACCTTC
>TRBV29-1|few|TRBJ2-2|NA
CSVRGVVSGELFF
TGCAGCGTTAGGGGCGTAGTGTCCGGGGAGCTGTTTTTT
>TRBV29-1|few|TRBJ1-5|NA
CSVMDSNQPQHF
TGCAGCGTGATGGACAGTAATCAGCCCCAGCATTTT
>TRBV6-2/TRBV6-3|NA|TRBJ1-2|TRBD1
CASSYSGTANYGYTF
TGTGCCAGCAGTTACTCCGGGACAGCTAACTATGGCTACACCTTC
>TRBV20-1|NA|TRBJ1-4|NA
CSAKDTGGPHNEKLFF
TGCAGTGCTAAAGATACGGGCGGACCTCATAATGAAAAACTGTTTTTT
>TRBV28|few|TRBJ1-1|NA
CASSRPPLNTEAFF
TGTGCCAGCAGCCGTCCTCCTTTGAACACTGAAGCTTTCTTT
>TRBV29-1|few|TRBJ2-3|TRBD2
CSVEGLATSTDTQYF
TGCAGCGTTGAAGGACTAGCGACTAGCACAGATACGCAGTATTTT
>TRBV7-2|few|TRBJ2-5|TRBD2
CASSLMFLAGRQYF
TGTGCCAGCAGCTTAATGTTCCTAGCGGGAAGGCAGTACTTC
>TRBV12-5|few|TRBJ2-1|NA
CASGLVPKGSSSYNEQFF
TGTGCTAGTGGTTTGGTGCCTAAGGGGTCGAGCTCCTACAATGAGCAGTTCTTC
>TRBV7-9|NA|TRBJ2-1|TRBD1
CASSTDPGQGASYNEQFF
TGTGCCAGCAGCACAGATCCGGGACAGGGGGCCTCCTACAATGAGCAGTTCTTC
>TRBV4-2|NA|TRBJ2-5|TRBD1
CASSPGPQGAFQETQYF
TGTGCCAGCAGCCCGGGGCCACAGGGGGCTTTCCAAGAGACCCAGTACTTC
>TRBV7-3|many|TRBJ2-3|TRBD2
CASSLLAGGSTDTQYF
TGTGCCAGCAGCTTATTAGCGGGGGGAAGCACAGATACGCAGTATTTT
>TRBV20-1|NA|TRBJ2-7|TRBD2
CSALLAGGTYGYEQYF
TGCAGTGCTTTACTAGCGGGAGGGACTTACGGGTACGAGCAGTACTTC
>TRBV20-1|NA|TRBJ2-1|NA
CSADQVGRYNEQFF
TGCAGTGCTGATCAGGTAGGGCGCTACAATGAGCAGTTCTTC
>TRBV20-1|few|TRBJ2-7|NA
CSARDQGLAYEQYF
TGCAGTGCTAGAGATCAGGGACTCGCCTACGAGCAGTACTTC
>TRBV27|few|TRBJ2-7|TRBD2
CASSLSAGGFEQYF
TGTGCCAGCAGTTTATCAGCGGGGGGCTTCGAGCAGTACTTC
>TRBV12-3/TRBV12-4|few|TRBJ2-3|TRBD2
CASSLGRLAGGLDTDTQYF
TGTGCCAGCAGTTTAGGGAGACTAGCGGGGGGGCTTGACACAGATACGCAGTATTTT
>TRBV12-3/TRBV12-4|NA|TRBJ2-7|NA
CASSFRTPPYEQYF
TGTGCCAGCAGTTTCAGGACTCCCCCCTACGAGCAGTACTTC
>TRBV28|NA|TRBJ2-2|NA
CASRARGLNTGELFF
TGTGCCAGCAGGGCCAGGGGCTTGAACACCGGGGAGCTGTTTTTT
>TRBV29-1|NA|TRBJ2-7|TRBD2
CSVMREFPYEQYF
TGCAGCGTAATGCGGGAGTTCCCCTACGAGCAGTACTTC
>TRBV28|few|TRBJ2-5|NA
CASKKAIQETQYF
TGTGCCAGCAAGAAAGCCATACAAGAGACCCAGTACTTC
>TRBV7-9|few|TRBJ1-2|TRBD1
CAGSPPGQGNGYTF
TGTGCCGGCAGCCCCCCGGGACAGGGAAACGGCTACACCTTC
>TRBV4-2|few|TRBJ2-5|NA
CASSLVDRGEETQYF
TGTGCCAGCAGCCTGGTGGACCGCGGGGAGGAGACCCAGTACTTC
>TRBV6-1|NA|TRBJ2-2|NA
CASSDRQNTGELFF
TGTGCCAGCAGTGATAGACAGAACACCGGGGAGCTGTTTTTT
>TRBV4-1|NA|TRBJ2-1|NA
CASSRVRDNEQFF
TGCGCCAGCAGCCGAGTACGAGACAATGAGCAGTTCTTC
>TRBV20-1|few|TRBJ2-1|NA
CSARTLSSYNEQFF
TGCAGTGCGAGGACACTGAGCTCCTACAATGAGCAGTTCTTC
>TRBV10-3|few|TRBJ1-3|NA
CAISESMSGASGNTIYF
TGTGCCATCAGTGAGTCGATGTCCGGGGCCTCTGGAAACACCATATATTTT
>TRBV10-3|NA|TRBJ1-2|NA
CAISEGQAFNYGYTF
TGTGCCATCAGTGAGGGGCAGGCTTTTAACTATGGCTACACCTTC
>TRBV7-8|NA|TRBJ2-7|TRBD2
CASSPQLAAPSPFSYEQYF
TGTGCCAGCAGCCCCCAGCTAGCGGCCCCTTCTCCATTCTCCTACGAGCAGTACTTC
>TRBV4-1|NA|TRBJ2-7|TRBD2
CASSRTGTSGTGDEQYF
TGCGCCAGCAGCCGCACCGGGACTAGCGGGACGGGGGACGAGCAGTACTTC